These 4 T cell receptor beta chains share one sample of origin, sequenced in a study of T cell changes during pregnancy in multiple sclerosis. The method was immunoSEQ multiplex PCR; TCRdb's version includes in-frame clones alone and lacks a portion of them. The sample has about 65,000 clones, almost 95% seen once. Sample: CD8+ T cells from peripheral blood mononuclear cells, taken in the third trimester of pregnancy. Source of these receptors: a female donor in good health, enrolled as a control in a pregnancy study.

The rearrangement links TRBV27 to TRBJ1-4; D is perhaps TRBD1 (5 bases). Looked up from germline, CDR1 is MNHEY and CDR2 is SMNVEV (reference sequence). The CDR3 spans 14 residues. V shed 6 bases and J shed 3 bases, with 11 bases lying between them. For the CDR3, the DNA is TGTGCCAGCAGCTCGGGGGTCGCTAATGAAAAACTGTTTTTT. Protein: CASSSGVANEKLFF.

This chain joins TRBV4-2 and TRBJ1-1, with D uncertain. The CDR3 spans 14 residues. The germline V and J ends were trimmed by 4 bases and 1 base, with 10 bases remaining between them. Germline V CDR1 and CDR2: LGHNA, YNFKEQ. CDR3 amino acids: CASSPKISNTEAFF. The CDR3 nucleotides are TGTGCCAGCAGCCCTAAGATATCGAACACTGAAGCTTTCTTT.

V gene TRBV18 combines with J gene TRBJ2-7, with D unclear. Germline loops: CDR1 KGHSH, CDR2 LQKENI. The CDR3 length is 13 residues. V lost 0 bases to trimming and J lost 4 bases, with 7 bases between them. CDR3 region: CASSPPTRYEQYF. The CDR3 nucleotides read TGTGCCAGCTCACCACCGACCAGGTACGAGCAGTACTTC.

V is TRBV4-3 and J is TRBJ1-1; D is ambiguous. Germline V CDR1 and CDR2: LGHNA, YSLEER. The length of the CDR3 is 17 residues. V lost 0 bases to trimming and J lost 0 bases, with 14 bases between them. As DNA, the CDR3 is TGCGCCAGCAGCCAAGATAGTTTCCTTGCGGTGAACACTGAAGCTTTCTTT. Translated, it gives CASSQDSFLAVNTEAFF.